The entry that follows covers one T cell receptor beta chain sequence. TCRdb's table, derived via immunoSEQ multiplex PCR, lists solely in-frame clones and lacks some. The profile covers some 190,000 clones, with about nine tenths appearing a single time and approximately 1% taken by the ten largest. Per the germline V gene, CDR1 is LNHDA and CDR2 is SQIVND (reference sequence). Trimming took 3 bases from V and 1 from J, leaving 6 bases between them. CDR3 length equals 13 residues. The data were taken from a study of blood T cell repertoires in COVID-19. Across the study: T cells, B-cell-depleted T cells, or PBMCs provided the cDNA or gDNA that served as material.

This rearrangement joins TRBV19 to TRBJ1-1, with D unclear. The source of this sequence is a man between 25 and 39 years old with acute or convalescent COVID-19. The sample consisted of peripheral blood. The CDR3 sequence is CASSMARNTEAFF. The DNA of the CDR3 is TGTGCCAGTAGTATGGCTAGGAACACTGAAGCTTTCTTT. The full variable domain, its missing parts supplied by reference TRBV19 and TRBJ1-1, is DGGITQSPKYLFRKEGQNVTLSCEQNLNHDAMYWYRQDPGQGLRLIYYSQIVNDFQKGDIAEGYSVSREKKESFPLTVTSAQKNPTAFYLCASSMARNTEAFFGQGTRLTVV.